This T cell receptor (beta chain) stems from a study of PD-1 blockade in classical Hodgkin lymphoma. Study-wide results and limits: It was reported that newly diagnosed patients had less baseline TCR diversity than healthy donors. What drove the repertoire differences, possibly disease activity or prior therapy, has not been defined. Patients newly diagnosed and complete responders had comparable baseline diversity.

Using immunoSEQ multiplex PCR, the repertoire was profiled, and TCRdb retains in-frame clones only, with some absent. Of about 44,000 clones listed, roughly 65% are singletons. V shed 6 bases and J shed 1 base, with 10 bases lying between them. This CDR3 has 14 amino acids. CDR1 and CDR2 from the germline V gene are SNHLY and FYNNEI. Time point meaning: cycle 4 day 1 (C4D1), after six to seven weeks of nivolumab. Every patient had relapsed following autologous stem cell transplantation, and cohorts differed in brentuximab vedotin exposure. Responses achieved at best were complete response, partial response or progressive disease. As for this clone: Its antigen remains unknown.

This specimen consisted of peripheral blood mononuclear cells (PBMCs), obtained before the fourth cycle of nivolumab. The source is a human donor with classical Hodgkin lymphoma. The chain uses TRBV2 and TRBJ1-5; maybe TRBD1 (5 bases). The DNA of the CDR3 is TGTGCCAGCAGCGATCACAGGAGCAATCAGCCCCAGCATTTT. This translates into CASSDHRSNQPQHF.